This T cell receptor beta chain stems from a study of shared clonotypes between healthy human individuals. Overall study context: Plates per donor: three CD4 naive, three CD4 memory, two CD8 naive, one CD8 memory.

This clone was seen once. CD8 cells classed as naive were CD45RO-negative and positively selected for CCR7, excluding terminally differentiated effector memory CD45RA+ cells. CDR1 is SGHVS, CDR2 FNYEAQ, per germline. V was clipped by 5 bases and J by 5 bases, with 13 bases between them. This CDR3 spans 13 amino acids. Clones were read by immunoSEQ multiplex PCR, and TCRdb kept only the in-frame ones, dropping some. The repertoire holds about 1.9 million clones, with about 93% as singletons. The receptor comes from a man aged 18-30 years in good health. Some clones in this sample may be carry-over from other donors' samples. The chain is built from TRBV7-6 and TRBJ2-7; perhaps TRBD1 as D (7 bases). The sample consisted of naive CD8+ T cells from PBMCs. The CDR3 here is CASSAGQRDEQYF. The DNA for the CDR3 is TGTGCCAGCAGCGCGGGACAGAGGGACGAGCAGTACTTC.